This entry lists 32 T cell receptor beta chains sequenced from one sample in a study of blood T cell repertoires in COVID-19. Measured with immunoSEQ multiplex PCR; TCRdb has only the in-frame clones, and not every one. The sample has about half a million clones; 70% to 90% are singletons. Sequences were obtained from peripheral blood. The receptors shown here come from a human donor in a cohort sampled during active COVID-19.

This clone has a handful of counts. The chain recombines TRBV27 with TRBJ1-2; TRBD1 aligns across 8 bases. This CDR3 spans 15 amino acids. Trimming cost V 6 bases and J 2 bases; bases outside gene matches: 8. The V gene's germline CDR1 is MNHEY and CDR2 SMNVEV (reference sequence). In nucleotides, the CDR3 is TGTGCCAGCAGGATGGGCAGGGGGCAAAACTATGGCTACACCTTC. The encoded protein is CASRMGRGQNYGYTF.

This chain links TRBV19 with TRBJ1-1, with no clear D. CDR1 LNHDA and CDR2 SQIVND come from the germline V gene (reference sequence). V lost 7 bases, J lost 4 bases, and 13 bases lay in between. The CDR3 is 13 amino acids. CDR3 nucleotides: TGTGCCAGTACCCTGAGGAGCGTCACTGAAGCTTTCTTT. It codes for CASTLRSVTEAFF.

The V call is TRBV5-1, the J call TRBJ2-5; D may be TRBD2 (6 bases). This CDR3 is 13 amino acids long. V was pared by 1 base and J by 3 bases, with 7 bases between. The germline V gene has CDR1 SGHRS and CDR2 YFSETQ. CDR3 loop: CASSLPSEETQYF. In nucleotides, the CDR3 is TGCGCCAGCAGCTTGCCTAGCGAAGAGACCCAGTACTTC.

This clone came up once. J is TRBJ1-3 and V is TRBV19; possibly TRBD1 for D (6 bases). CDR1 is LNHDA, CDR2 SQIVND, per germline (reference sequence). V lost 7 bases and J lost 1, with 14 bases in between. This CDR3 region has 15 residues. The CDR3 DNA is TGTGCCAGTAAGCCCTCGACAGGATCTGGAAACACCATATATTTT. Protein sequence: CASKPSTGSGNTIYF.

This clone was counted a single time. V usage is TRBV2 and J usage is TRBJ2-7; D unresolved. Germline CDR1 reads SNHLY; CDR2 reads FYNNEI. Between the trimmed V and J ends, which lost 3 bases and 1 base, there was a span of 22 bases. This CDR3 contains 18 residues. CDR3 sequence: CASSELDFYSYRSYEQYF. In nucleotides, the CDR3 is TGTGCCAGCAGTGAGCTCGATTTTTACTCTTACAGATCCTACGAGCAGTACTTC. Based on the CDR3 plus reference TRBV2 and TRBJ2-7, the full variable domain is EPEVTQTPSHQVTQMGQEVILRCVPISNHLYFYWYRQILGQKVEFLVSFYNNEISEKSEIFDDQFSVERPDGSNFTLKIRSTKLEDSAMYFCASSELDFYSYRSYEQYFGPGTRLTVT.

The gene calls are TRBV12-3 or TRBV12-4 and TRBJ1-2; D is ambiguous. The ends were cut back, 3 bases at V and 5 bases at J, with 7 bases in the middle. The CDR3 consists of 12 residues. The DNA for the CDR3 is TGTGCCAGCAGTTTCTCTGTTTATGGCTACACCTTC. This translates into CASSFSVYGYTF.

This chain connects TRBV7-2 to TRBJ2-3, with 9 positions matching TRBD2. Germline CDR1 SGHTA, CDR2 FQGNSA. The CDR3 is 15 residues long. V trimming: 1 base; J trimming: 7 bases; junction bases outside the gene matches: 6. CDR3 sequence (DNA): TGTGCCAGCAGCTTAGATAGCGGGAGTAGGAATACGCAGTATTTT. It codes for CASSLDSGSRNTQYF.

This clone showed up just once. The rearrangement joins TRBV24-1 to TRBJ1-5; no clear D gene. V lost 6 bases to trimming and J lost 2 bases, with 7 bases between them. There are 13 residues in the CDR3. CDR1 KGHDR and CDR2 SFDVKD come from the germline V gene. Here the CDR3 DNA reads TGTGCCACCAGTTGGGGAGGCAATCAGCCCCAGCATTTT. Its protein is CATSWGGNQPQHF.

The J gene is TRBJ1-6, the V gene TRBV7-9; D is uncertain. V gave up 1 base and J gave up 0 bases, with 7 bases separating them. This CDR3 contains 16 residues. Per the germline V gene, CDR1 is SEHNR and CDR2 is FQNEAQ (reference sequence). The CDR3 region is CASSLDYSSYNSPLHF. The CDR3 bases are TGTGCCAGCAGCTTAGATTACAGCTCCTATAATTCACCCCTCCACTTT.

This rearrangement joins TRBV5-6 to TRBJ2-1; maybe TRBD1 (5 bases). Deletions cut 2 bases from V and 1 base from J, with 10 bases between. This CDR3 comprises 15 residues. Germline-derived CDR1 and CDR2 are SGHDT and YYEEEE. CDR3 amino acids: CASSLTHRSYNEQFF. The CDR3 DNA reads TGTGCCAGCAGCTTAACCCACAGGTCCTACAATGAGCAGTTCTTC.

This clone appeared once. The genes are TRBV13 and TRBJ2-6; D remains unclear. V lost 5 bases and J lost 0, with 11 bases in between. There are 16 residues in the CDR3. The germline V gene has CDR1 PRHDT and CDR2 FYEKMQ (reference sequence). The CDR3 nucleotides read TGTGCCAGCAGCCCCCGGCGGCCCTCTGGGGCCAACGTCCTGACTTTC. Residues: CASSPRRPSGANVLTF. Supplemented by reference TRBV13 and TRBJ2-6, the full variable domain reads AAGVIQSPRHLIKEKRETATLKCYPIPRHDTVYWYQQGPGQDPQFLISFYEKMQSDKGSIPDRFSAQQFSDYHSELNMSSLELGDSALYFCASSPRRPSGANVLTFGAGSRLTVL.

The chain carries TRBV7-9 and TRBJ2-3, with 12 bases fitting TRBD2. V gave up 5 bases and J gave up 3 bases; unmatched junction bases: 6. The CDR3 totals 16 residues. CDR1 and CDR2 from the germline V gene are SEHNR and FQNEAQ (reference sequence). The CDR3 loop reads CASSLTSGSRTDTQYF. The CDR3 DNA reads TGTGCCAGCAGCCTGACTAGCGGGAGTCGTACAGATACGCAGTATTTT.

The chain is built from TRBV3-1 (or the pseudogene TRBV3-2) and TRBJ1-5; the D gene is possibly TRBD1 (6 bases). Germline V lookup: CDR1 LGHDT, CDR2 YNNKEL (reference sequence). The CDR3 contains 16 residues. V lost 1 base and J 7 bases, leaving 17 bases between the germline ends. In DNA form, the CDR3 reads TGTGCCAGCAGCCAAGGGGGGCAGGCCTTTAACCAGCCCCAGCATTTT. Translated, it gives CASSQGGQAFNQPQHF.

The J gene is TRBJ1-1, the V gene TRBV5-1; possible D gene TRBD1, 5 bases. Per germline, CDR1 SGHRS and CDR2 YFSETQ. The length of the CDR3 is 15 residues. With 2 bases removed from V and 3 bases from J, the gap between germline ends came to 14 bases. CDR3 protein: CASSFQGNWDTEAFF. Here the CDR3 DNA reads TGCGCCAGCAGCTTTCAGGGTAATTGGGACACTGAAGCTTTCTTT.

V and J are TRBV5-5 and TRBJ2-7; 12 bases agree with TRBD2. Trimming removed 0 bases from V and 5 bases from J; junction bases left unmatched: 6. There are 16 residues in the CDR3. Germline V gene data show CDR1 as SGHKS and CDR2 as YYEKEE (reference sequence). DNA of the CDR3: TGTGCCAGCAGCTTGGTCCTAGCGGGAGGGCCACACGAGCAGTACTTC. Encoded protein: CASSLVLAGGPHEQYF. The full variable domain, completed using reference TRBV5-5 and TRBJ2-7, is DAGVTQSPTHLIKTRGQQVTLRCSPISGHKSVSWYQQVLGQGPQFIFQYYEKEERGRGNFPDRFSARQFPNYSSELNVNALLLGDSALYLCASSLVLAGGPHEQYFGPGTRLTVT.

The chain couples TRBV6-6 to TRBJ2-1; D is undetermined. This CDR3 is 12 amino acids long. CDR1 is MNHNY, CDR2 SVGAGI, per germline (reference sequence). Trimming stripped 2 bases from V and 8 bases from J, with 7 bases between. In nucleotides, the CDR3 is TGTGCCAGCAGTTACCCCCCGGATGAGCAGTTCTTC. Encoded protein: CASSYPPDEQFF.

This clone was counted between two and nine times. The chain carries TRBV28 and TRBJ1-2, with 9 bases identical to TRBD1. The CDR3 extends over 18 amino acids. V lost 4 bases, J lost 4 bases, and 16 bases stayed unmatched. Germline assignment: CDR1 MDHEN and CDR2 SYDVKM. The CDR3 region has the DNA TGTGCCAGCAGTTCTACGCGTGGACAGGGGACTACGTTCTATGGCTACACCTTC. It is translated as CASSSTRGQGTTFYGYTF.

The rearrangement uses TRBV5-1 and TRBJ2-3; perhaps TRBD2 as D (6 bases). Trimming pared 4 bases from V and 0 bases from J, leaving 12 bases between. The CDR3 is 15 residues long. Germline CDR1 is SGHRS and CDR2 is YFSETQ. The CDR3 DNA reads TGCGCCAGCAGCCGGGTGGGGGGTAGCACAGATACGCAGTATTTT. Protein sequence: CASSRVGGSTDTQYF.

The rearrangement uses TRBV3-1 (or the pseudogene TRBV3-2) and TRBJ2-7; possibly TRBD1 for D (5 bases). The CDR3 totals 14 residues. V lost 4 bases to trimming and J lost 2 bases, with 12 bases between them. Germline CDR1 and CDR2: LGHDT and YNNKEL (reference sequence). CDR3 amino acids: CASSLPGLAYEQYF. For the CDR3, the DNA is TGTGCCAGCAGCCTGCCAGGGCTCGCCTACGAGCAGTACTTC.

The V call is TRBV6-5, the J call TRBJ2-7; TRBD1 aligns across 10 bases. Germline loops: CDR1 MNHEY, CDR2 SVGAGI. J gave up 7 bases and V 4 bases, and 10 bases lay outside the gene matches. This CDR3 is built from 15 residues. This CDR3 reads CASSSDRGLLGEQYF. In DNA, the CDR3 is TGTGCCAGCAGTTCCGACAGGGGGCTGCTAGGGGAGCAGTACTTC.

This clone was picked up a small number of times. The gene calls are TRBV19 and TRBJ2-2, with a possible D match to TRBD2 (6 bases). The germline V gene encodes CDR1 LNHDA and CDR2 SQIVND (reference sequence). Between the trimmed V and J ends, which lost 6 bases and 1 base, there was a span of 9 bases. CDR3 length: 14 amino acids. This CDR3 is CASRWRENTGELFF. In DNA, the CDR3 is TGTGCCAGTAGGTGGAGGGAGAACACCGGGGAGCTGTTTTTT. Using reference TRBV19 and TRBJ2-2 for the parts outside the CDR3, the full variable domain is DGGITQSPKYLFRKEGQNVTLSCEQNLNHDAMYWYRQDPGQGLRLIYYSQIVNDFQKGDIAEGYSVSREKKESFPLTVTSAQKNPTAFYLCASRWRENTGELFFGEGSRLTVL.

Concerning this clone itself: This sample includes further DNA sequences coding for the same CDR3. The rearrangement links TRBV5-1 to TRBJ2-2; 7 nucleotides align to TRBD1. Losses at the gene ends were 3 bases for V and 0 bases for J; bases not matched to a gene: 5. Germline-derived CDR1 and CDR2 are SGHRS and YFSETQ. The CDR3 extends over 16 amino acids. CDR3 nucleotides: TGCGCCAGCAGCTCACCGGGACAGACGAACACCGGGGAGCTGTTTTTT. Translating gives CASSSPGQTNTGELFF.

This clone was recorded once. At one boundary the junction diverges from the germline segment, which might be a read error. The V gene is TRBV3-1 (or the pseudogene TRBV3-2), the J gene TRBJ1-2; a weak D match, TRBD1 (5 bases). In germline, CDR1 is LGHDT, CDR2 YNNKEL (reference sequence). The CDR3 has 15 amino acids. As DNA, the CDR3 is TGTGCCAGCACCCAACTTGCGGGGGGGAGGGAAGGCTACACCTTC. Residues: CASTQLAGGREGYTF.

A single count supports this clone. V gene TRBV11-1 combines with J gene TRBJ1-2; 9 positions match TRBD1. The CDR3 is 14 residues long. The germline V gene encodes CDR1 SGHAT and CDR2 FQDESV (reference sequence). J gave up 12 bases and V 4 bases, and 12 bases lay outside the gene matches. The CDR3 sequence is CASSSTPGQGSDTF. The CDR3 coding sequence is TGTGCCAGCAGCTCTACACCGGGACAGGGTTCCGACACCTTC.

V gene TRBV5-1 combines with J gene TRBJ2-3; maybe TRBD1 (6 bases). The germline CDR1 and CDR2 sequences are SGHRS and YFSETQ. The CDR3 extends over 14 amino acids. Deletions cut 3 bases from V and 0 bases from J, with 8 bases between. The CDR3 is CASSSGASTDTQYF. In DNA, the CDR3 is TGCGCCAGCAGCTCAGGGGCCAGCACAGATACGCAGTATTTT.

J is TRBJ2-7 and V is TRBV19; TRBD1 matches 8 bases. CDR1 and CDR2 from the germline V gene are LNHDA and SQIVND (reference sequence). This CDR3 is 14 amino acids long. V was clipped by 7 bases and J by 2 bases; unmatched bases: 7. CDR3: CASKVGQGAYEQYF. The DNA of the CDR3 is TGTGCCAGTAAGGTTGGACAGGGAGCCTACGAGCAGTACTTC. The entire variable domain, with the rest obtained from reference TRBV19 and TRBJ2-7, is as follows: DGGITQSPKYLFRKEGQNVTLSCEQNLNHDAMYWYRQDPGQGLRLIYYSQIVNDFQKGDIAEGYSVSREKKESFPLTVTSAQKNPTAFYLCASKVGQGAYEQYFGPGTRLTVT.

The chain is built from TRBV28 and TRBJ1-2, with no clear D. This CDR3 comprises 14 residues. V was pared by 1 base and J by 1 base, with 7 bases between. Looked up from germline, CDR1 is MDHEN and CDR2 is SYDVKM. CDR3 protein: CASSLYTHNYGYTF. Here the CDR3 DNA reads TGTGCCAGCAGTTTATACACCCATAACTATGGCTACACCTTC.

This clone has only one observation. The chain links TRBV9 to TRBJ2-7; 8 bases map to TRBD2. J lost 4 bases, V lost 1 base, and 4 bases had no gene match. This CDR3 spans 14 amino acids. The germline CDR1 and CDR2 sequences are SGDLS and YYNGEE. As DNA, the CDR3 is TGTGCCAGCAGCGTAAGCGGGAGACAGTACGAGCAGTACTTC. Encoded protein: CASSVSGRQYEQYF. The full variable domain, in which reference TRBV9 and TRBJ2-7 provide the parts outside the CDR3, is DSGVTQTPKHLITATGQRVTLRCSPRSGDLSVYWYQQSLDQGLQFLIQYYNGEERAKGNILERFSAQQFPDLHSELNLSSLELGDSALYFCASSVSGRQYEQYFGPGTRLTVT.

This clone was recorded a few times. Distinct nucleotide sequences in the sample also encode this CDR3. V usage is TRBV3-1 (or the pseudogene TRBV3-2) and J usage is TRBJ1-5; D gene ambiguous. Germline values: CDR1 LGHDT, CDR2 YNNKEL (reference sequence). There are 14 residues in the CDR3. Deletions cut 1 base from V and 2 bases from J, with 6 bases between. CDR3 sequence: CASSQGRGNQPQHF. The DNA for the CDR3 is TGTGCCAGCAGCCAAGGGCGGGGCAATCAGCCCCAGCATTTT.

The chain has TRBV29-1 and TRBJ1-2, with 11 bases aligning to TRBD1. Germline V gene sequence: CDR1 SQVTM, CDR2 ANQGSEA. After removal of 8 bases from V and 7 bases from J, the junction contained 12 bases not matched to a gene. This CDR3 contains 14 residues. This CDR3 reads CSCGLGQGAFGYTF. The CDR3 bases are TGCAGCTGCGGGCTCGGACAGGGGGCTTTTGGCTACACCTTC.

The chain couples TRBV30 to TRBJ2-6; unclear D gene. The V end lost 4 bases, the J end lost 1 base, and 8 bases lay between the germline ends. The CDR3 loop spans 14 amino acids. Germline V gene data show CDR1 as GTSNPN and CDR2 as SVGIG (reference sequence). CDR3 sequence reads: CAWTQWSGANVLTF. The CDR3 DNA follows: TGTGCCTGGACACAATGGTCTGGGGCCAACGTCCTGACTTTC. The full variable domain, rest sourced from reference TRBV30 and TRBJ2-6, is SQTIHQWPATLVQPVGSPLSLECTVEGTSNPNLYWYRQAAGRGLQLLFYSVGIGQISSEVPQNLSASRPQDRQFILSSKKLLLSDSGFYLCAWTQWSGANVLTFGAGSRLTVL.

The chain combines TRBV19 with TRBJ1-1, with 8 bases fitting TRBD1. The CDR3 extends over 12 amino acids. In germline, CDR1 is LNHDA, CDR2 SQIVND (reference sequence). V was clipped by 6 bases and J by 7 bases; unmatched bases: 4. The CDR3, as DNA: TGTGCCAGTAGGCACGGACAGGGTGAAGCTTTCTTT. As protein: CASRHGQGEAFF.